These 7 T cell receptor beta chains share one sample of origin, sequenced in a study of blood T cells in healthy people across ages. Sample-barcoded 5' priming and a J-beta primer mix drove a second PCR of 7 to 11 cycles. Using its own MiXCR run on the 5' RACE reads, TCRdb lists one record per CDR3 protein. The data contain hundreds of thousands of distinct CDR3 sequences, around 25% of them seen just once; the ten biggest clones take up under 3%. Separately, the same data were catalogued under a study of T cells of mothers and their children.

Sequenced: blood. The receptors shown here come from a boy between 10 and 17 years old in good health.

This clonotype was observed a few times. This sequence joins TRBV12-3 or TRBV12-4 and TRBJ2-7; 7 bases are a match to TRBD1. The CDR3 has 14 residues. V shed 4 bases and J 6 bases; nucleotides not matched to a gene: 9. The CDR3 DNA reads as TGTGCCAGCAGTTCGGGACAGCCTACCACCGAGCAGTACTTC. The encoded protein is CASSSGQPTTEQYF.

The rearrangement links TRBV5-1 to TRBJ2-5; D not certain. Germline lookup yields CDR1 SGHRS and CDR2 YFSETQ. The CDR3 has 12 amino acids. Deletions cut 4 bases from V and 5 bases from J, with 9 bases between. The CDR3 nucleotides are TGCGCCAGCAGCAGTATGTTTGAGACCCAGTACTTC. Protein product: CASSSMFETQYF. The full variable domain, in which reference TRBV5-1 and TRBJ2-5 provide the parts outside the CDR3, is KAGVTQTPRYLIKTRGQQVTLSCSPISGHRSVSWYQQTPGQGLQFLFEYFSETQRNKGNFPGRFSGRQFSNSRSEMNVSTLELGDSALYLCASSSMFETQYFGPGTRLLVL.

On this clonotype: Germline and junction disagree at one end, which may indicate a read error. The chain recombines TRBV5-5 with TRBJ2-3; 8 nucleotides match TRBD2. This CDR3 spans 17 amino acids. In germline, CDR1 is SGHKS, CDR2 YYEKEE (reference sequence). CDR3 amino acids: CASSCPGWRGATDAQYF. CDR3 sequence (DNA): TGTGCCAGCAGCTGCCCGGGTTGGCGGGGGGCGACAGATGCGCAGTATTTT.

The chain combines TRBV10-2 with TRBJ1-5; possibly TRBD1 for D (5 bases). The length of the CDR3 is 15 residues. Germline loops: CDR1 WSHSY, CDR2 SAAADI. V lost 6 bases, J lost 6 bases, and 18 bases lay in between. The CDR3 DNA is TGCGCCAGCAGAGATATCAGGATGGGGCTTCAGCCCCAGCATTTT. This encodes CASRDIRMGLQPQHF.

In its sample, this clonotype was seen a few times. The chain employs TRBV28 and TRBJ1-5, with a possible D match to TRBD1 (5 bases). CDR1 and CDR2 (germline): MDHEN, SYDVKM. Trimming took 3 bases from V and 2 from J, leaving 14 bases between them. This CDR3 region has 16 residues. In DNA form, the CDR3 reads TGTGCCAGCAGTTTCGGGAGTATCAGGGGCAATCAGCCCCAGCATTTT. Translating it yields CASSFGSIRGNQPQHF.

The gene calls are TRBV6-1 and TRBJ1-4; D gene unclear. V lost 7 bases and J lost 3, with 18 bases in between. The CDR3 covers 16 residues. Germline assignment: CDR1 MNHNS and CDR2 SASEGT. The CDR3 loop is CASIRTRREANEKLFF. The CDR3 coding sequence is TGTGCCAGCATCAGGACCAGGAGGGAAGCTAATGAAAAACTGTTTTTT.

The J gene is TRBJ2-7, the V gene TRBV9; D is possibly TRBD1 or TRBD2 (5 bases each). Trimming left V 0 bases short and J 5 bases short, with 12 bases between. Per germline, CDR1 SGDLS and CDR2 YYNGEE. The CDR3 extends over 14 amino acids. CDR3 residues: CASSVATRGDEQYF. The CDR3 bases are TGTGCCAGCAGCGTAGCTACTCGGGGCGACGAGCAGTACTTC.